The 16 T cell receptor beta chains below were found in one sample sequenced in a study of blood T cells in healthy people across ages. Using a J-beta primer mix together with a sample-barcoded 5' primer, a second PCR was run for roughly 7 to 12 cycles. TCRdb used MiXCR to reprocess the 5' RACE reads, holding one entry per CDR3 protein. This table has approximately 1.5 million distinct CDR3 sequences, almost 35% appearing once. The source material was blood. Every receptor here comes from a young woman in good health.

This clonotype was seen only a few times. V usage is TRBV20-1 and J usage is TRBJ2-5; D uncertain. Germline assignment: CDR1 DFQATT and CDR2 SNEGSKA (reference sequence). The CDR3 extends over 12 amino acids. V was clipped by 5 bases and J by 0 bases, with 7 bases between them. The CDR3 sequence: CSALRYQETQYF. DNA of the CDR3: TGCAGTGCTCTAAGGTACCAAGAGACCCAGTACTTC.

This CDR3 reads CASSQGYPAYEQYF. In nucleotides, the CDR3 is TGTGCCAGCAGCCAAGGGTATCCTGCCTACGAGCAGTACTTC. The chain links TRBV3-1 to TRBJ2-7, with unresolved D. Germline CDR1 and CDR2: LGHDT and YNNKEL (reference sequence). The CDR3 runs 14 residues. Trimming shortened V by 1 base and J by 2 bases, and 9 bases separated the two germline ends.

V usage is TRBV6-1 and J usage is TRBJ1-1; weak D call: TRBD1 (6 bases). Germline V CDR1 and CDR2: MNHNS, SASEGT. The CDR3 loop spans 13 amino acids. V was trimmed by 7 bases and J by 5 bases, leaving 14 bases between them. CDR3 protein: CASKSGGQTEAFF. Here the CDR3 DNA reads TGTGCCAGCAAATCTGGGGGGCAAACTGAAGCTTTCTTT.

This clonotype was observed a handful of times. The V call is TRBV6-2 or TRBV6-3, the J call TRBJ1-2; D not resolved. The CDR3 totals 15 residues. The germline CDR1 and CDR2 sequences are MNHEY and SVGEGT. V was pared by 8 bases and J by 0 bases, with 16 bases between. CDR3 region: CASGNTAGANYGYTF. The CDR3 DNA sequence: TGTGCCAGCGGTAACACCGCCGGAGCTAACTATGGCTACACCTTC.

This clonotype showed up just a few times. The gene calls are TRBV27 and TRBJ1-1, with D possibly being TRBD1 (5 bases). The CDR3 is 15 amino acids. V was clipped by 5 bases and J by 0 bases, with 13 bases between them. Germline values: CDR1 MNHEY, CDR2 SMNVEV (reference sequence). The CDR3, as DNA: TGTGCCAGCAGTCTATGGGGCGTGATGAACACTGAAGCTTTCTTT. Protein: CASSLWGVMNTEAFF.

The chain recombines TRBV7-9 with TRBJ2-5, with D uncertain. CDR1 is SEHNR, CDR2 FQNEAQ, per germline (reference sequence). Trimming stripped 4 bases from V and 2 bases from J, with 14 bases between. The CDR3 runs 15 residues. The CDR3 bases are TGTGCCAGCAGCTCCCCACAATGGGGTCAAGAGACCCAGTACTTC. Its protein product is CASSSPQWGQETQYF. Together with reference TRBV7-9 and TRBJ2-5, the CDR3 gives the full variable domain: DTGVSQNPRHKITKRGQNVTFRCDPISEHNRLYWYRQTLGQGPEFLTYFQNEAQLEKSRLLSDRFSAERPKGSFSTLEIQRTEQGDSAMYLCASSSPQWGQETQYFGPGTRLLVL.

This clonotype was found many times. The CDR3 DNA sequence: TGCGCCAGCAGCTTGGGGTCTGTTCGGGATACGCAGTATTTT. This encodes CASSLGSVRDTQYF. This rearrangement joins TRBV5-1 to TRBJ2-3; unclear D gene. V was cut by 0 bases and J by 6 bases, with 11 bases left in between. Germline-derived CDR1 and CDR2 are SGHRS and YFSETQ. This CDR3 is 14 amino acids long.

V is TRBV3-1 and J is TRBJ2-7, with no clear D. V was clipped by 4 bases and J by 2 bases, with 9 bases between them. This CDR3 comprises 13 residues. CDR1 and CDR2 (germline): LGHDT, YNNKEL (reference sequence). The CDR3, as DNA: TGTGCCAGCAGCCGAGATGAGCCCTACGAGCAGTACTTC. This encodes CASSRDEPYEQYF.

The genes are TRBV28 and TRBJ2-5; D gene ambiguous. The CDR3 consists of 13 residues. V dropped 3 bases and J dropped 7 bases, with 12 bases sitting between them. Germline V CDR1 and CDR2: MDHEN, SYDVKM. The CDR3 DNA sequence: TGTGCCAGCAGTTTGGGTCAGTTGGGGACCCAGTACTTC. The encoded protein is CASSLGQLGTQYF.

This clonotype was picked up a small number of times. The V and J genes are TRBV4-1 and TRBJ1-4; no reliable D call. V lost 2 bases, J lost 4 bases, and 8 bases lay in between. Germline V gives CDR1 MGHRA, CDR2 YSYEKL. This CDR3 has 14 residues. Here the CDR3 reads CASSQRTFNEKLFF. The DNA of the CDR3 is TGCGCCAGCAGCCAAAGAACGTTTAATGAAAAACTGTTTTTT.

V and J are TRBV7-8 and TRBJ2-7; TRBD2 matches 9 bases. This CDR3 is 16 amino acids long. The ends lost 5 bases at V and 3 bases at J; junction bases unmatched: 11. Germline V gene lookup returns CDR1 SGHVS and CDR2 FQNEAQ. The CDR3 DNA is TGTGCCAGCAGCAAAGAAAGCGGGAGGAAGTACTACGAGCAGTACTTC. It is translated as CASSKESGRKYYEQYF.

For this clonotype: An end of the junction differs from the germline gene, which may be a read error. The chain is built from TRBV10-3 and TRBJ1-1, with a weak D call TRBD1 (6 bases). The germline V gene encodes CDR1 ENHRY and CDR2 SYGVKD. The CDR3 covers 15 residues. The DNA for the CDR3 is TGTGCCATCAGTGAATTGGCGGGGGCCAACACTGGAGCTTTCTTT. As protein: CAISELAGANTGAFF.

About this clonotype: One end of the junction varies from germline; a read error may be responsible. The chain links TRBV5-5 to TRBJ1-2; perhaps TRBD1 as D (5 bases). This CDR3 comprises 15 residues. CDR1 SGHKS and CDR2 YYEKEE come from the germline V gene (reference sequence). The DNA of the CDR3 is TGTGCCAGCAGTTTGGAGGGAGTAGGGACTCATGGCTACACCTTC. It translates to CASSLEGVGTHGYTF.

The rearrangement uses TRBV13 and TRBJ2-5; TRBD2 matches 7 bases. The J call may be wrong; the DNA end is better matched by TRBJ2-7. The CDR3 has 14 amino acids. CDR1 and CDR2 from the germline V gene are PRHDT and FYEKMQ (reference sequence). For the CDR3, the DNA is TGTGCCAGCAGCAATAACGGGGGGACCTACGAGCAGTACTTC. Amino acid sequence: CASSNNGGTYEQYF.

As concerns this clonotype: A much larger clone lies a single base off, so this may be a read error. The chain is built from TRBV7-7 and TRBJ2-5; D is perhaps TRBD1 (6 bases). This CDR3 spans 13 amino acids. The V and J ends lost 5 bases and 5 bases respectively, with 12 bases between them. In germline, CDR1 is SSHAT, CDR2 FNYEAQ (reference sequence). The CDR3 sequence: CASSLGHGETQYF. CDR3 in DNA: TGTGCCAGCAGCCTGGGACACGGGGAGACCCAGTACTTC.

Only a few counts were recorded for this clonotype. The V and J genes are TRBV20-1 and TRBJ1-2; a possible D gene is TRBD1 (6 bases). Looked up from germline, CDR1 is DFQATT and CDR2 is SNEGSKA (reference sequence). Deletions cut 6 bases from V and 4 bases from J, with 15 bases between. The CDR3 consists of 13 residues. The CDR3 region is CSAPDGGLYGYTF. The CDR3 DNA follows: TGCAGTGCCCCTGACGGGGGCCTCTATGGCTACACCTTC.